The rows below give T cell receptor beta chains drawn from one sample of a study of CD8 T cells in ankylosing spondylitis. TCRdb ran MiXCR on the 5' RACE reads and lists one entry per CDR3 protein. The sample carries more than 400,000 distinct CDR3 sequences, 5.3% recorded once. What was sequenced was blood, either unsorted or a sorted T cell fraction (not recorded which). These receptors all stem from a male donor with ankylosing spondylitis. The CDR3 runs from the conserved cysteine through the conserved F or W. The D gene is left open where the match is weak. The listing skips clone size in some rows; elsewhere it reads once, few, many or a size class.

abundance	d_gene	v_gene	j_gene	CDR3nt	CDR3aa
many	TRBD1	TRBV7-9	TRBJ1-2	TGTGCCAGCAGCATGGCGGGGACAGGGGCCGGCTACACCTTC	CASSMAGTGAGYTF
few	-	TRBV9	TRBJ1-2	TGTGCCAGCAGCGTCGACCCCCGGTATAATCAATATGGCTACACCTTC	CASSVDPRYNQYGYTF
-	-	TRBV10-3	TRBJ2-5	TGTGCCATCAGTGAGTCTTCCGGGGGCGAAGGGGAGACCCAGTACTTC	CAISESSGGEGETQYF
many	-	TRBV6-5	TRBJ2-3	TGTGCCAGCAGTTCGGACAACGCCGCAGATACGCAGTATTTT	CASSSDNAADTQYF
few	-	TRBV2	TRBJ2-3	TGTGCCAGCAGGGTCCCCTCAAGGACAGATACGCAGTATTTT	CASRVPSRTDTQYF
many	TRBD2	TRBV11-2	TRBJ2-3	TGTGCCAGCAGCTTCGCGGGGGAAGATACGCAGTATTTT	CASSFAGEDTQYF
many	-	TRBV29-1	TRBJ2-5	TGCAGCGTTGCCACGGACTGGTACCAAGAGACCCAGTACTTC	CSVATDWYQETQYF
many	-	TRBV7-2	TRBJ2-2	TGTGCCAGCAGCCTGACTAACACCGGGGAGCTGTTTTTT	CASSLTNTGELFF
many	-	TRBV4-3	TRBJ2-1	TGCGCCAGCAGCCAAGATATTTTAGTAGAACGTAATGAGCAGTTCTTC	CASSQDILVERNEQFF
many	TRBD2	TRBV29-1	TRBJ2-7	TGCAGCGTTGAAGATCGAAACCTGGGGGGGGACGAGCAGTACTTC	CSVEDRNLGGDEQYF
many	-	TRBV7-9	TRBJ2-1	TGTGCCAGCAGCTTTGGACACAACCAGTTCTTC	CASSFGHNQFF
-	-	TRBV20-1	TRBJ2-1	TGCAGTGCGGGACGGAGCTCCTACAATGAGCAGTTCTTC	CSAGRSSYNEQFF
many	TRBD1	TRBV11-2	TRBJ2-2	TGTGCCAGCAGCATCGGACAGGCGAGGAACACCGGGGAGCTGTTTTTT	CASSIGQARNTGELFF
many	-	TRBV20-1	TRBJ2-3	TGCAGTGCTAGAGATGATCTAGCCTACCAGCAGTATTTT	CSARDDLAYQQYF
many	-	TRBV29-1	TRBJ2-3	TGCAGCGTTGTTGGGAGGAACACAGATACGCAGTATTTT	CSVVGRNTDTQYF
-	-	TRBV7-9	TRBJ2-7	TGTGCCAGCAGCCCGCCCAGTCCCTACGAGCAGTACTTC	CASSPPSPYEQYF
many	TRBD2	TRBV29-1	TRBJ2-1	TGCAGCGTTGGGGCGAGGGACTACTCCAATGAGCAGTTCTTC	CSVGARDYSNEQFF
-	-	TRBV10-3	TRBJ2-3	TGTGCCATCAGTGAGCCCGATCAGTCTAGCACAGATACGCAGTATTTT	CAISEPDQSSTDTQYF
many	-	TRBV5-1	TRBJ2-1	TGCGCCAGCAGCTTCGACGGAGGGGAACAGTTCTTC	CASSFDGGEQFF
many	-	TRBV7-2	TRBJ1-2	TGTGCCAGCAGCTTGGGCCGAGCTAACTATGGCTACACCTTC	CASSLGRANYGYTF
many	TRBD1	TRBV20-1	TRBJ2-1	TGCAGTGCTGAGATCGGACAGGGGACCCTCAACAATGAGCAGTTCTTC	CSAEIGQGTLNNEQFF
many	TRBD2	TRBV11-2	TRBJ2-2	TGTGCCAGCAGGCGTGCTAGCGGGAGGGATGCCGGCGGGGAGCTGTTTTTT	CASRRASGRDAGGELFF
many	-	TRBV12-3/TRBV12-4	TRBJ1-5	TGTGCCAGCAGTTTAACCAGGGGTTCCGGTCAGCCCCAGCATTTT	CASSLTRGSGQPQHF
many	-	TRBV7-2	TRBJ2-7	TGTGCCAGCAGCCCAGCTAGTAAGTCCTACGAGCAGTACTTC	CASSPASKSYEQYF
many	-	TRBV5-6	TRBJ2-7	TGTGCCAGCAGCCCCACAGGGTACTCCTACGAGCAGTACTTC	CASSPTGYSYEQYF
many	TRBD1	TRBV29-1	TRBJ1-1	TGCAGCGTTCATCCGGGACAGGGGGCCTGGAACACTGAAGCTTTCTTT	CSVHPGQGAWNTEAFF
many	TRBD1	TRBV27	TRBJ2-7	TGTGCCAGCAACACCGCCGGGACAGCCACCTACGAGCAGTACTTC	CASNTAGTATYEQYF
many	-	TRBV28	TRBJ2-3	TGTGCCAGCAGTTCTCGGGGCAAGGACACAGATACGCAGTATTTT	CASSSRGKDTDTQYF
many	-	TRBV4-3	TRBJ2-3	TGTGCCAGCAGCCAAGATAGACCTACAGATACGCAGTATTTT	CASSQDRPTDTQYF
many	TRBD2	TRBV20-1	TRBJ2-1	TGCAGTGCTGCACTAGCGGGGGGGCCTAATGAGCAGTTCTTC	CSAALAGGPNEQFF
-	-	TRBV20-1	TRBJ2-5	TGCAGTGCTAACCAGCGCCAAGAGACCCAGTACTTC	CSANQRQETQYF
many	-	TRBV5-1	TRBJ1-5	TGCGCCAGCCGACCTACGGTCAGTTCAAATCAGCCCCAGCATTTT	CASRPTVSSNQPQHF
many	-	TRBV12-3/TRBV12-4	TRBJ2-1	TGTGCCAGCAGTTGGGGGGACAGCGAGCCTACACACAATGAGCAGTTCTTC	CASSWGDSEPTHNEQFF
many	-	TRBV7-8	TRBJ2-3	TGTGCCAGCAGCTTAGACAGCGGGTCAGATACGCAGTATTTT	CASSLDSGSDTQYF
few	-	TRBV7-2	TRBJ2-5	TGTGCCAGCAGCCCCCCGCCCCTCGGAGAGACCCAGTACTTC	CASSPPPLGETQYF
many	-	TRBV4-2	TRBJ2-5	TGTGCCAGCAGCCCGCGGGCAGGCCGGTACCAAGAGACCCAGTACTTC	CASSPRAGRYQETQYF
many	-	TRBV20-1	TRBJ1-5	TGCAGTGCTAGAAACAGGGATGGTCAGCCCCAGCATTTT	CSARNRDGQPQHF
few	TRBD1	TRBV11-2	TRBJ2-1	TGTGCCAGCAGCGACCCGGGACAGGGTAGGGGGTATGAGCAGTTCTTC	CASSDPGQGRGYEQFF
many	TRBD1	TRBV5-6	TRBJ1-2	TGTGCCAGCAGCATCATACAGGGGAACTATGGCTACACCTTC	CASSIIQGNYGYTF